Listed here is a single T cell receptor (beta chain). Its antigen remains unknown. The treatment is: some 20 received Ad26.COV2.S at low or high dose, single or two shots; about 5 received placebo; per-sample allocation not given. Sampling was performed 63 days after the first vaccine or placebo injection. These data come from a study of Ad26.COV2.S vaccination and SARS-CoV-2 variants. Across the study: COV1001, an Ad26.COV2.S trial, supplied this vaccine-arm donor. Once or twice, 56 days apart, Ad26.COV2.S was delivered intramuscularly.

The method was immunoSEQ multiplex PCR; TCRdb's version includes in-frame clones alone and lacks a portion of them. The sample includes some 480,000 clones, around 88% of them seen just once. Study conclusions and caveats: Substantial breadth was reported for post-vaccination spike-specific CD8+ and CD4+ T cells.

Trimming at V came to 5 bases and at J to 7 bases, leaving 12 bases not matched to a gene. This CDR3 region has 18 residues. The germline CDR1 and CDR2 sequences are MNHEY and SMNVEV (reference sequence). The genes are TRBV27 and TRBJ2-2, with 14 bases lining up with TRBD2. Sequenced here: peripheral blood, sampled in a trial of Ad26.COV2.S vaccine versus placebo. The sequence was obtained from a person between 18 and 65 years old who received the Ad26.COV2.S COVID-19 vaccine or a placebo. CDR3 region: CASSPGTSGRRLVGELFF. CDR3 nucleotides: TGTGCCAGCAGTCCGGGGACTAGCGGGAGACGTCTCGTCGGGGAGCTGTTTTTT.